This T cell receptor beta chain emerged from a study of Tregs in tolerant kidney transplant recipients. With respect to this clone: No antigen is known for it. The CDR3 end falls 3 residues outside the read, so it is completed with the germline J gene.

The repertoire was sequenced with immunoSEQ multiplex PCR; TCRdb's copy has only in-frame clones and lacks some. The listing contains 14,000 or so clones. Related graft donors supplied nonmyeloablative bone marrow transplants, and mixed chimerism was transient. The CDR3 is 16 residues long. V lost 5 bases and J lost 2; bases outside the gene matches: 7. From germline, CDR1 is SGHVS and CDR2 FQNEAQ. Study results and limitations: For some patients, primers changed over time, blocking nucleotide-level comparison. Activated donor B cell expansion appeared to reveal the most relevant donor-specific TCRbeta repertoire.

The sequence derives from a human patient who received a combined kidney and bone marrow transplant. The T cells may partly be graft donor cells. The sequences come from CD8+ T cells from blood (PBMCs), collected 6 months after the transplant. This chain uses TRBV7-8 with TRBJ2-1, with 9 bases matching TRBD2. The CDR3: CASSDLGTSPYNEQFF. CDR3 DNA (partial): TGTGCCAGCAGCGACCTCGGGACTAGCCCCTACAATGAG.